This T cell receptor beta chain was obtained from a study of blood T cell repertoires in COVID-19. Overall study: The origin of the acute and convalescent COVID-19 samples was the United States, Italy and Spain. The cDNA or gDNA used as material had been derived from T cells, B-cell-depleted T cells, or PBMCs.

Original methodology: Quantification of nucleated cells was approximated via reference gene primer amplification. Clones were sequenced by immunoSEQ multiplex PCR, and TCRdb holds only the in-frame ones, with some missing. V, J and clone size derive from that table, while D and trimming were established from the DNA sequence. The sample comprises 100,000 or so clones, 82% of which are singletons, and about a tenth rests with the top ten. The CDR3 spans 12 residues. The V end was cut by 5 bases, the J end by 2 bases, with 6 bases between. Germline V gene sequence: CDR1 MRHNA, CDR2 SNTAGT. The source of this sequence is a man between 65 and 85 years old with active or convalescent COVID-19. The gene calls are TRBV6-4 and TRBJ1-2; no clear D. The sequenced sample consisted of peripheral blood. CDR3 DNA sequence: TGTGCCAGCAGTAACGGGAACTATGGCTACACCTTC. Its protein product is CASSNGNYGYTF.